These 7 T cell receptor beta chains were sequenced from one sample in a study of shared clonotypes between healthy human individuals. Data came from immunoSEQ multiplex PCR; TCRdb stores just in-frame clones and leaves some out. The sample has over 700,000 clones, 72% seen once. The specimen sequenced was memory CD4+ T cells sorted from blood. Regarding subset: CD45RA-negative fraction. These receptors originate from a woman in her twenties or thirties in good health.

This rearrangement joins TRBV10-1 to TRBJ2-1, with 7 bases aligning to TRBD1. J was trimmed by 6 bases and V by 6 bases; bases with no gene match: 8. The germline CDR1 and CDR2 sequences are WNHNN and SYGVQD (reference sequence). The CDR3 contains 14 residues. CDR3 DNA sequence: TGCGCCAGCAGCCCCGGGACAGACTTCAATGAGCAGTTCTTC. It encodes CASSPGTDFNEQFF.

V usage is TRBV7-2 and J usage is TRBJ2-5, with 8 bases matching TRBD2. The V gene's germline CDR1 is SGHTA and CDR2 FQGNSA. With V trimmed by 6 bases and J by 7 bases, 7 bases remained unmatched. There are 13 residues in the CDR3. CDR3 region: CASSRGRGGTQYF. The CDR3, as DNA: TGTGCCAGCAGTCGGGGTCGGGGGGGGACCCAGTACTTC.

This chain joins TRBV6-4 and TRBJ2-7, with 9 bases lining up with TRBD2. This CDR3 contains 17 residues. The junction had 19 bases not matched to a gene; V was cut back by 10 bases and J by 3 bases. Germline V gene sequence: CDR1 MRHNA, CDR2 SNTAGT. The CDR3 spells CAIEEGGRATSDYEQYF. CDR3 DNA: TGTGCCATTGAAGAGGGCGGGAGGGCCACATCGGACTACGAGCAGTACTTC.

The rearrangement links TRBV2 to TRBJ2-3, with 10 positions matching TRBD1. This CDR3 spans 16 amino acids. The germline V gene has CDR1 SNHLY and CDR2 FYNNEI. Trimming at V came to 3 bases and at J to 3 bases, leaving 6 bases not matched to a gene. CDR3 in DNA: TGTGCCAGCAGTGAGACGAGACAGGGGGCAACAGATACGCAGTATTTT. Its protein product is CASSETRQGATDTQYF.

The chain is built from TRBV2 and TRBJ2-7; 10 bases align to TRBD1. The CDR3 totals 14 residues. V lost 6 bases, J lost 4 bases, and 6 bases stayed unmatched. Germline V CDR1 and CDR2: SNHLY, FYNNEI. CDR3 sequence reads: CASSQDRGGYEQYF. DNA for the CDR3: TGTGCCAGCAGCCAGGACAGGGGGGGGTACGAGCAGTACTTC.

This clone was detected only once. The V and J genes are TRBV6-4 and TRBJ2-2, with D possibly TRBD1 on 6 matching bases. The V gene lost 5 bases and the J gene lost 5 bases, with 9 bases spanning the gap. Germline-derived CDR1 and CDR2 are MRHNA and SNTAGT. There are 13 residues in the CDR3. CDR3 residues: CASSPGVTGELFF. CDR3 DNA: TGTGCCAGCAGTCCAGGGGTTACCGGGGAGCTGTTTTTT.

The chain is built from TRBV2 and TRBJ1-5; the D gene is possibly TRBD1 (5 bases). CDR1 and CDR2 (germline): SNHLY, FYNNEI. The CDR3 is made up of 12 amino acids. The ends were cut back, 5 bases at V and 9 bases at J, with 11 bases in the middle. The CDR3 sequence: CASSTGLWPQHF. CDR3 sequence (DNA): TGTGCCAGCAGTACGGGGCTCTGGCCCCAGCATTTT. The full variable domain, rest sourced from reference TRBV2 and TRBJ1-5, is EPEVTQTPSHQVTQMGQEVILRCVPISNHLYFYWYRQILGQKVEFLVSFYNNEISEKSEIFDDQFSVERPDGSNFTLKIRSTKLEDSAMYFCASSTGLWPQHFGDGTRLSIL.